This T cell receptor beta chain is drawn from a study of blood T cells in healthy people across ages. This CDR3 region has 13 residues. Trimming pared 2 bases from V and 3 bases from J, leaving 7 bases between. CDR1 and CDR2 (germline): MNHEY, SVGAGI. PCR was performed a second time for about 6 to 12 cycles using a sample-barcoded 5' primer and a J-beta primer mix. TCRdb itself ran the 5' RACE reads through MiXCR, one entry per CDR3 protein. The sample consists of roughly 860,000 distinct CDR3 sequences, 62% of them appearing once. The sample taken for sequencing was blood. The clonotype originates from a man aged 30 to 39 in good health. V gene TRBV6-5 combines with J gene TRBJ1-2; D remains unclear. CDR3 in DNA: TGTGCCAGCAGTTACGGGCTCTACTATGGCTACACCTTC. It codes for CASSYGLYYGYTF.